The 29 T cell receptor beta chains below all came from one sample that was sequenced in a study of blood T cell repertoires in COVID-19. Generated by immunoSEQ multiplex PCR, the TCRdb table keeps only in-frame clones and is missing some. The data show some 290,000 clones, with about four fifths seen just once and 2.5% to 3% held by the top ten. The sequencing sample was made of peripheral blood. Receptors originate from a woman in her sixties or seventies with active or convalescent COVID-19.

V is TRBV7-3 and J is TRBJ1-2; perhaps TRBD1 as D (5 bases). Trimming removed 2 bases at V and 7 bases at J, with 11 bases between. The CDR3 sequence is 13 residues long. Germline V gives CDR1 SGHTA, CDR2 FQGTGA. The CDR3 DNA sequence: TGTGCCAGCAGCTTACAGCCAGGGTCTGGCTACACCTTC. Protein product: CASSLQPGSGYTF. The variable domain in full, completed from reference TRBV7-3 and TRBJ1-2, reads GAGVSQTPSNKVTEKGKYVELRCDPISGHTALYWYRQSLGQGPEFLIYFQGTGAADDSGLPNDRFFAVRPEGSVSTLKIQRTERGDSAVYLCASSLQPGSGYTFGSGTRLTVV.

This clone has more than one count but fewer than ten. The rearrangement uses TRBV9 and TRBJ1-2; D is undetermined. Germline values: CDR1 SGDLS, CDR2 YYNGEE. CDR3 length: 15 amino acids. V gave up 0 bases and J gave up 1 base, with 10 bases separating them. CDR3 coding DNA: TGTGCCAGCAGCGTAGTTCCGACTCTTAACTATGGCTACACCTTC. Translating gives CASSVVPTLNYGYTF.

The chain couples TRBV6-5 to TRBJ1-5, with D perhaps TRBD1 (5 bases). Germline values: CDR1 MNHEY, CDR2 SVGAGI. V shed 0 bases and J shed 2 bases, with 5 bases lying between them. The CDR3 covers 14 residues. This CDR3 reads CASSYSTGNQPQHF. The CDR3 DNA reads as TGTGCCAGCAGTTACTCGACAGGCAATCAGCCCCAGCATTTT.

The gene calls are TRBV7-9 and TRBJ1-2, with 7 positions matching TRBD1. In germline, CDR1 is SEHNR, CDR2 FQNEAQ (reference sequence). The CDR3 is 15 amino acids. V gave up 7 bases and J gave up 2 bases; unmatched junction bases: 10. CDR3 residues: CASIPETGSNYGYTF. CDR3 nucleotides: TGTGCCAGCATCCCGGAGACAGGGTCCAACTATGGCTACACCTTC.

The chain couples TRBV27 to TRBJ2-7, with D possibly matching TRBD1 (5 bases). The CDR3 runs to 17 residues. Germline values: CDR1 MNHEY, CDR2 SMNVEV (reference sequence). V lost 2 bases, J lost 1 base, and 18 bases lay in between. CDR3 nucleotides: TGTGCCAGCAGTTTAACGTCAGGGTCAGCCCGATCCTACGAGCAGTACTTC. Translating it yields CASSLTSGSARSYEQYF.

This clone was observed a single time. The V and J genes are TRBV9 and TRBJ1-2; D is uncertain. V lost 4 bases, J lost 6 bases, and 19 bases lay in between. Germline lookup yields CDR1 SGDLS and CDR2 YYNGEE. This CDR3 comprises 15 residues. CDR3 sequence: CASSSPRTDFNGYTF. In nucleotides, the CDR3 is TGTGCCAGCAGCTCCCCTCGGACGGACTTTAATGGCTACACCTTC.

The rearrangement links TRBV7-6 to TRBJ1-2; maybe TRBD1 (6 bases). The CDR3 has 16 amino acids. CDR1 and CDR2 (germline): SGHVS, FNYEAQ. Trimming removed 5 bases at V and 0 bases at J, with 16 bases between. CDR3 amino acids: CASSPGWGLTNYGYTF. The CDR3 DNA is TGTGCCAGCAGCCCAGGGTGGGGGCTTACTAACTATGGCTACACCTTC.

Only one count was recorded for this clone. This chain uses TRBV18 with TRBJ1-2; 7 nucleotides agree with TRBD1. V lost 3 bases and J lost 3; bases outside the gene matches: 16. The CDR3 runs 18 residues. Germline-derived CDR1 and CDR2 are KGHSH and LQKENI. The CDR3 coding sequence is TGTGCCAGCTCACCGGCCCGGGTAGTCGTAACAGGGGACTATGGCTACACCTTC. This encodes CASSPARVVVTGDYGYTF.

The V call is TRBV6-5, the J call TRBJ1-3, with 8 positions matching TRBD1. V gave up 9 bases and J gave up 4 bases; unmatched junction bases: 8. The CDR3 consists of 14 residues. CDR1 is MNHEY, CDR2 SVGAGI, per germline. CDR3 DNA sequence: TGTGCCAGAAACTCCCAGGGGGCGGGAAACACCATATATTTT. This sequence encodes CARNSQGAGNTIYF.

The rearrangement joins TRBV20-1 to TRBJ2-1; possible D gene TRBD2, 5 bases. The V and J ends lost 3 bases and 6 bases respectively, with 18 bases between them. Per germline, CDR1 DFQATT and CDR2 SNEGSKA (reference sequence). CDR3 length: 15 residues. This chain's CDR3 is CSASRGRRRFNEQFF. Written as DNA, the CDR3 is TGCAGTGCTAGTCGGGGTAGAAGACGCTTCAATGAGCAGTTCTTC.

This clone is a singleton in its sample. This chain connects TRBV25-1 to TRBJ1-3; D is uncertain. Germline V gene lookup returns CDR1 MGHDK and CDR2 SYGVNS. V lost 8 bases and J 4 bases, leaving 18 bases between the germline ends. The CDR3 consists of 15 residues. As DNA, the CDR3 is TGTGCCAGCGTACAATCCGGGCAGCGGGGAAACACCATATATTTT. Protein product: CASVQSGQRGNTIYF.

The V and J genes are TRBV19 and TRBJ1-2; D is possibly TRBD1 (6 bases). The CDR3 length is 15 residues. V lost 3 bases, J lost 0 bases, and 11 bases lay in between. Germline CDR1 LNHDA, CDR2 SQIVND (reference sequence). CDR3 sequence: CASSIQEGANYGYTF. CDR3 DNA sequence: TGTGCCAGTAGTATTCAAGAGGGGGCTAACTATGGCTACACCTTC.

The chain recombines TRBV6-1 with TRBJ2-2, with TRBD2 identical over 11 bases. V lost 3 bases to trimming and J lost 4 bases; unmatched junction nucleotides: 4. The CDR3 has 16 residues. CDR1 is MNHNS, CDR2 SASEGT, per germline. The CDR3, as DNA: TGTGCCAGCAGTGAGTGGCTAGCGGGGGGCACCGGGGAGCTGTTTTTT. Translation gives CASSEWLAGGTGELFF.

The chain carries TRBV27 and TRBJ1-4, with no clear D. CDR1 and CDR2 from the germline V gene are MNHEY and SMNVEV (reference sequence). Trimming left V 5 bases short and J 0 bases short, with 10 bases between. This CDR3 has 15 residues. Here the CDR3 reads CASSLTLATNEKLFF. CDR3 DNA sequence: TGTGCCAGCAGTCTGACACTTGCAACTAATGAAAAACTGTTTTTT. The full variable domain, with the rest looked up from reference TRBV27 and TRBJ1-4, is EAQVTQNPRYLITVTGKKLTVTCSQNMNHEYMSWYRQDPGLGLRQIYYSMNVEVTDKGDVPEGYKVSRKEKRNFPLILESPSPNQTSLYFCASSLTLATNEKLFFGSGTQLSVL.

The genes are TRBV5-8 and TRBJ1-3; D not resolved. Trimming removed 1 base from V and 3 bases from J, with 8 bases in between. The CDR3 covers 14 residues. Germline V CDR1 and CDR2: SGHTS, YDEGEE. Written as DNA, the CDR3 is TGTGCCAGCAGCTTGACGGGGTATGGAAACACCATATATTTT. It translates to CASSLTGYGNTIYF. The whole variable domain, remainder taken from reference TRBV5-8 and TRBJ1-3, is EAGVTQSPTHLIKTRGQQATLRCSPISGHTSVYWYQQALGLGLQFLLWYDEGEERNRGNFPPRFSGRQFPNYSSELNVNALELEDSALYLCASSLTGYGNTIYFGEGSWLTVV.

The CDR3 DNA reads as TGTGCCACCAGCGGCCCCCACCCCCAGCGGGGGGTCTACGAGCAGTACTTC. It translates to CATSGPHPQRGVYEQYF. The chain uses TRBV15 and TRBJ2-7, with 9 bases identical to TRBD2. V gave up 5 bases and J gave up 3 bases; unmatched junction bases: 14. The CDR3 has 17 amino acids. The germline gives CDR1 LNHNV, CDR2 YYDKDF (reference sequence).

V and J are TRBV24-1 and TRBJ2-3; unclear D gene. CDR1 and CDR2 from the germline V gene are KGHDR and SFDVKD. V shed 3 bases and J shed 4 bases, with 13 bases lying between them. The CDR3 covers 15 residues. CDR3 amino acids: CATSDTRIHPDTQYF. For the CDR3, the DNA is TGTGCCACCAGTGATACCAGGATACACCCAGATACGCAGTATTTT.

The chain carries TRBV19 and TRBJ1-3; tentative D call: TRBD1 (5 bases). CDR3 length: 13 residues. Trimming left V 5 bases short and J 4 bases short, with 9 bases between. Germline V gene data show CDR1 as LNHDA and CDR2 as SQIVND (reference sequence). In DNA form, the CDR3 reads TGTGCCAGTAGTGCGGGACCGGGAAACACCATATATTTT. Its translation is CASSAGPGNTIYF.

This rearrangement joins TRBV2 to TRBJ1-5; 9 bases map to TRBD1. Unmatched junction bases numbered 9, after V lost 6 bases and J lost 3 bases. The CDR3 sequence is 16 residues long. Germline values: CDR1 SNHLY, CDR2 FYNNEI. DNA for the CDR3: TGTGCCAGCAGCCGCGCACAGGGGGCTTTCAATCAGCCCCAGCATTTT. Its translation is CASSRAQGAFNQPQHF.

The rearrangement links TRBV7-3 to TRBJ2-5, with 14 nucleotides matching TRBD2. Looked up from germline, CDR1 is SGHTA and CDR2 is FQGTGA. This CDR3 region has 17 residues. V gave up 0 bases and J gave up 5 bases; unmatched junction bases: 5. CDR3 in amino acids: CASSLTGTSGGVETQYF. The CDR3 DNA reads TGTGCCAGCAGCTTAACCGGGACTAGCGGGGGAGTGGAGACCCAGTACTTC.

This clone was found once. The chain combines TRBV7-9 with TRBJ2-7; D might be TRBD1 (6 bases). The CDR3 extends over 13 amino acids. Germline CDR1 is SEHNR and CDR2 is FQNEAQ (reference sequence). Deletions cut 6 bases from V and 2 bases from J, with 11 bases between. CDR3 protein: CASRSAGAYEQYF. The CDR3 nucleotides read TGTGCCAGCAGGTCTGCAGGGGCCTACGAGCAGTACTTC.

This chain links TRBV4-3 with TRBJ1-2, with D possibly TRBD1 on 5 matching bases. Germline V gene data show CDR1 as LGHNA and CDR2 as YSLEER. Deletions cut 4 bases from V and 5 bases from J, with 14 bases between. This CDR3 is built from 14 residues. The CDR3 region has the DNA TGCGCCAGCAGCCGAACGCCAGGGACTTATGGCTACACCTTC. This codes for CASSRTPGTYGYTF.

CDR3 in amino acids: CASSFSGTGWETQYF. For the CDR3, the DNA is TGTGCCAGCAGCTTCTCCGGGACAGGGTGGGAGACCCAGTACTTC. The chain links TRBV7-2 to TRBJ2-5; the match to TRBD1 covers 9 bases. The trim removed 3 bases at V and 5 bases at J, leaving 7 bases unmatched. The CDR3 extends over 15 amino acids. Germline V gives CDR1 SGHTA, CDR2 FQGNSA.

This clone was seen a handful of times. The CDR3 nucleotides read TGTGCCAGCAGTCCCTTCACAGGGGCGGGAAACACCATATATTTT. It translates to CASSPFTGAGNTIYF. The chain uses TRBV6-6 and TRBJ1-3, with 7 bases identical to TRBD1. This CDR3 is 15 amino acids long. Per germline, CDR1 MNHNY and CDR2 SVGAGI (reference sequence). J lost 4 bases, V lost 5 bases, and 8 bases had no gene match.

Only one count was recorded for this clone. V is TRBV6-6 and J is TRBJ1-1; D may be TRBD1 (6 bases). Looked up from germline, CDR1 is MNHNY and CDR2 is SVGAGI (reference sequence). The CDR3 consists of 16 residues. V was pared by 6 bases and J by 1 base, with 18 bases between. DNA for the CDR3: TGTGCCAGCAGCAACCCCTTCTGGGACAAGAACACTGAAGCTTTCTTT. This gives the protein CASSNPFWDKNTEAFF.

The chain is built from TRBV5-1 and TRBJ1-4; D gene ambiguous. Germline V gene data show CDR1 as SGHRS and CDR2 as YFSETQ. There are 15 residues in the CDR3. Deletions cut 5 bases from V and 7 bases from J, with 18 bases between. In DNA, the CDR3 is TGCGCCAGCAGTGAATGGACGGGAGTAGGTGAAAAACTGTTTTTT. Protein sequence: CASSEWTGVGEKLFF.

This clone was observed a few times. This chain uses TRBV19 with TRBJ1-5; unclear D gene. Per germline, CDR1 LNHDA and CDR2 SQIVND (reference sequence). Trimming left V 7 bases short and J 0 bases short, with 7 bases between. The CDR3 extends over 13 amino acids. For the CDR3, the DNA is TGTGCCAGTACCTACGATAGCAATCAGCCCCAGCATTTT. It encodes CASTYDSNQPQHF.

This rearrangement joins TRBV28 to TRBJ1-5; a possible D gene is TRBD1 (6 bases). With 6 bases removed from V and 0 bases from J, the gap between germline ends came to 18 bases. The CDR3 is made up of 17 amino acids. Germline values: CDR1 MDHEN, CDR2 SYDVKM. The chain's CDR3 is CASRMGQLSNSNQPQHF. The CDR3 DNA follows: TGTGCCAGCAGGATGGGACAACTTTCCAATAGCAATCAGCCCCAGCATTTT.

The chain has TRBV7-3 and TRBJ2-3; TRBD2 is a possible D gene (6 bases). Germline CDR1 is SGHTA and CDR2 is FQGTGA. CDR3 length equals 16 residues. Trimming took off 4 bases at V and 4 bases at J, with 18 bases between the two ends. The CDR3 reads CASSSQGGGPPDTQYF. The CDR3 bases are TGTGCCAGCAGCTCGCAGGGAGGCGGGCCGCCAGATACGCAGTATTTT.